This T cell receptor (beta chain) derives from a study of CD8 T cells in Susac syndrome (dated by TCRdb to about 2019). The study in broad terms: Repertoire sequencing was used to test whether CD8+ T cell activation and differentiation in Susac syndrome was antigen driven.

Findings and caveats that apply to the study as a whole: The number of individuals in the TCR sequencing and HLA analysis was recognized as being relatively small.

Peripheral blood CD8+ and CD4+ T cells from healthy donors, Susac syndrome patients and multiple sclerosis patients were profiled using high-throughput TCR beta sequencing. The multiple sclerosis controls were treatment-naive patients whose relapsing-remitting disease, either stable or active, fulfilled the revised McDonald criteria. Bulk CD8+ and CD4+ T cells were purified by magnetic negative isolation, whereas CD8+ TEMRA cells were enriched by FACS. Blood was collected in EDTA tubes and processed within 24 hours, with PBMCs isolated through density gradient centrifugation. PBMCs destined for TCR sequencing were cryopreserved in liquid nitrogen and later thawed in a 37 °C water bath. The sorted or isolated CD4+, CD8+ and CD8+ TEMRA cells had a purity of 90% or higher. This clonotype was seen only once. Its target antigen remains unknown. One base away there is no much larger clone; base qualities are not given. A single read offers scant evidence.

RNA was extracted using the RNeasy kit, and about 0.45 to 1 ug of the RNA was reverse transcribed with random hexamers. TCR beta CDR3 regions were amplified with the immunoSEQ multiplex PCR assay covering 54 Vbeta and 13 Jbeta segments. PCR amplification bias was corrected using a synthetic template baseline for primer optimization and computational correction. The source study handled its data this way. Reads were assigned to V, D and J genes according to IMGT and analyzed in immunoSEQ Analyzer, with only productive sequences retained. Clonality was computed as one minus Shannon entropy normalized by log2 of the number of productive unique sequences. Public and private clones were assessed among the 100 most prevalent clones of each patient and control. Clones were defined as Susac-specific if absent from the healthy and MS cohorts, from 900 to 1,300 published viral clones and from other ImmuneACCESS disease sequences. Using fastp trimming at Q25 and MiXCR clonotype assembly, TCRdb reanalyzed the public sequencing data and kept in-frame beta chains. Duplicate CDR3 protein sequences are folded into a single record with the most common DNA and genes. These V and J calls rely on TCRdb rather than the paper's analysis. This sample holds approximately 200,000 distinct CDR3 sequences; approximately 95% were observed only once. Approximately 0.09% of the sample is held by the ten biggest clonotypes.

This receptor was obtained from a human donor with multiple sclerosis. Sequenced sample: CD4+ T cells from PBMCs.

The CDR3 protein is CASSSVPSQSPLHF. The bases are TGTGCCAGCAGCTCCGTACCTTCCCAGTCACCCCTCCACTTT. The chain links TRBV7-6 with TRBJ1-6; the D gene lacks a confident call. Reading from cysteine to phenylalanine, the CDR3 counts 14 amino acids. Only the CDR3 portion is preserved as DNA: 42 bases, with reading frame beginning at the first base. Trimming costs V 4 bases and J 10 bases, and their ends lie 14 bases apart. Looking up the germline V gene yields CDR1 SGHVS and CDR2 FNYEAQ.